These T cell receptor beta chains were read from a single sample in a study of blood T cell repertoires in COVID-19. Generated by immunoSEQ multiplex PCR, the TCRdb table keeps only in-frame clones and is missing some. The repertoire holds some 46,000 clones, with roughly 87% as singletons. Sequencing was carried out using peripheral blood. Receptor source: a man in his fifties or sixties with active COVID-19. The CDR3 runs from the conserved cysteine through the conserved F or W. D genes are given only for firm matches. The size field is filled for only some rows; it gives once, few, many or a size class.

j_call d_call v_call clone_size cdr3_nt cdr3_aa
TRBJ1-2 TRBD1 TRBV7-9 NA TGTGCCAGCAGCAGCCCCACAGGGGGTGACTTTAGGGGCTACACCTTC CASSSPTGGDFRGYTF
TRBJ2-1 TRBD1 TRBV4-1 NA TGCGCCAGCAGCCAAGAATATGACAGGGGGTTTAATGAGCAGTTCTTC CASSQEYDRGFNEQFF
TRBJ2-5 TRBD2 TRBV7-7 NA TGTGCTAGCAGCTCGACGGGAGGAAAAGGCGAGACCCAGTACTTC CASSSTGGKGETQYF
TRBJ1-5 NA TRBV3-1/TRBV3-2 once TGTGCCAGCAGCCAATCGGGGAGGGATCAGCCCCAGCATTTT CASSQSGRDQPQHF
TRBJ1-3 TRBD1 TRBV14 NA TGTGCCAGCAGCCCAACCGGGACAGGGGTCCTATCTGGAAACACCATATATTTT CASSPTGTGVLSGNTIYF
TRBJ2-7 NA TRBV7-9 NA TGTGCCAGCAGCTTAGGGCGGGACAGCCCATTCTTC CASSLGRDSPFF
TRBJ1-5 TRBD1 TRBV3-1/TRBV3-2 NA TGTGCCAGCAGCCAGGGGTATTTGACAGGGGTGAAGCAGCCCCAGCATTTT CASSQGYLTGVKQPQHF
TRBJ2-1 TRBD1 TRBV19 few TGTGCCAGTAGTAGTCCGGGACAGTCTGCCTACAATGAGCAGTTCTTC CASSSPGQSAYNEQFF
TRBJ2-7 TRBD2 TRBV6-5 once TGTGCCACCGGACAACTAGCGGGATCTTACGAGCAGTACTTC CATGQLAGSYEQYF
TRBJ2-7 TRBD2 TRBV11-2 NA TGTGCCAGCAGCTTGGTCGGACTAGCGGGTCTCGAGCAGTACTTC CASSLVGLAGLEQYF
TRBJ1-4 TRBD1 TRBV7-2 once TGTGCCAGCAGCTCTCGACAGGGGGCAAATGAAAAACTGTTTTTT CASSSRQGANEKLFF
TRBJ2-7 TRBD1 TRBV4-1 few TGCGCCAGCAGCCAAGTTTCCGGGACAGGGGACTACGAGCAGTACTTC CASSQVSGTGDYEQYF
TRBJ1-1 NA TRBV7-3 NA TGTGCCAGCAGTTTCCAAGGAGGGAACACTGAAGCTTTCTTT CASSFQGGNTEAFF
TRBJ2-2 NA TRBV5-4 medium-sized TGTGCCAGCAGCCTAGGACAGTGGACGGCCACCGGGGAGCTGTTTTTT CASSLGQWTATGELFF
TRBJ1-6 NA TRBV3-1/TRBV3-2 NA TGTGCCAGCAGCCAGCGGGTTTATAATTCACCCCTCCACTTT CASSQRVYNSPLHF
TRBJ1-2 NA TRBV12-3/TRBV12-4 NA TGTGCCAGCAGTTTAGGGGTGCGGGGCTACACCTTC CASSLGVRGYTF
TRBJ2-1 TRBD1 TRBV25-1 NA TGTGCCAGCAGTGAATGGGGGACAGGGGACAATGAGCAGTTCTTC CASSEWGTGDNEQFF
TRBJ2-5 TRBD2 TRBV6-2/TRBV6-3 NA TGTGCCAGCAGTTACGTTGGACTAGAACAAGAGACCCAGTACTTC CASSYVGLEQETQYF
TRBJ1-2 NA TRBV7-2 NA TGTGCCAGCAGCTTAGTTCTGGCCAAGTCTAACTATGGCTACACCTTC CASSLVLAKSNYGYTF
TRBJ2-5 TRBD1 TRBV7-8 once TGTGCCAGCAGCGCTAGGACAGGGCAAGAGACCCAGTACTTC CASSARTGQETQYF
TRBJ2-1 TRBD2 TRBV11-2 NA TGTGCCAGCAGCCGGTTAGCGGGGGGCTACAATGAGCAGTTCTTC CASSRLAGGYNEQFF
TRBJ2-7 TRBD2 TRBV18 NA TGTGCCAGCTCCCCTACGACTAGCGGGAACTACGAGCAGTACTTC CASSPTTSGNYEQYF
TRBJ2-7 NA TRBV28 NA TGTGCCAGCAGTTTACTGTACGAGCAGTACTTC CASSLLYEQYF
TRBJ1-1 TRBD1 TRBV6-6 NA TGTGCCAGCAGGGGGGGGACAGGTCCGAACACTGAAGCTTTCTTT CASRGGTGPNTEAFF
TRBJ2-1 TRBD2 TRBV7-9 NA TGTGCCAGCAGTTCTACCACTAGCGGACGAAACAATGAGCAGTTCTTC CASSSTTSGRNNEQFF
TRBJ2-7 TRBD2 TRBV7-9 NA TGTGCCAGCAGCTTAGACGAGTCTCCGGGAGGGGGCTACGAGCAGTACTTC CASSLDESPGGGYEQYF
TRBJ2-6 NA TRBV28 NA TGTGCCAGCAGTCCACCGACAGGTGGCGGTTTAAGGGCCAACGTCCTGACTTTC CASSPPTGGGLRANVLTF
TRBJ2-2 NA TRBV9 few TGTGCCAGCAGCGTAAACTCAGCGGAGTCCACCGGGGAGCTGTTTTTT CASSVNSAESTGELFF
TRBJ1-6 NA TRBV9 medium-sized TGTGCCAGCAGCGCGGAGCGCAGTTCACCCCTCCACTTT CASSAERSSPLHF
TRBJ1-6 TRBD1 TRBV2 few TGTGCCAGCAGGGAGGGGACAGAGGGTTCACCCCTCCACTTT CASREGTEGSPLHF
TRBJ1-6 NA TRBV10-3 once TGTGCCATTCTACTCACCCTCCACTTT CAILLTLHF
TRBJ2-7 NA TRBV21-1 NA TGTGCCAGCAGCACAGGGGGCGAGAAAGGAATCCCCTACGAGCAGTACTTC CASSTGGEKGIPYEQYF
TRBJ1-2 TRBD1 TRBV19 NA TGTGCCAGTATCCGGACAGGGGGCGGGGGCTACACCTTC CASIRTGGGGYTF
TRBJ2-2 NA TRBV7-2 NA TGTGCCAGCAGCTCTACGAACACCGGGGAGCTGTTTTTT CASSSTNTGELFF
TRBJ2-7 NA TRBV6-5 NA TGTGCCGGCCGGGGCTCGCGGGACCCCTCCTACGAGCAGTACTTC CAGRGSRDPSYEQYF
TRBJ2-7 TRBD2 TRBV4-1 NA TGCGCCAGCAGCCTGGGGGGGATCTCCTACGAGCAGTACTTC CASSLGGISYEQYF
TRBJ1-2 NA TRBV11-2 NA TGTGCCAGCAGCTTAGAGCTCAGCTATGGCTACACCTTC CASSLELSYGYTF
TRBJ2-3 TRBD2 TRBV7-9 NA TGTGCCAGCAGCCCTGAGACTAGCGGAACAGATACGCAGTATTTT CASSPETSGTDTQYF
TRBJ1-5 NA TRBV27 medium-sized TGTGCCAGCAGTTTACTAGGGGCCGGCAATCAGCCCCAGCATTTT CASSLLGAGNQPQHF
TRBJ2-3 TRBD2 TRBV4-3 NA TGCGCCAGCAGCCAAGGGAATGCGGGGGGGCGGGATACGCAGTATTTT CASSQGNAGGRDTQYF
TRBJ2-5 TRBD2 TRBV3-1/TRBV3-2 NA TGTGCCAGCAGCCATCATTCGCGGGGGGGGGCACTTCAACACTTC CASSHHSRGGALQHF
TRBJ2-7 TRBD1 TRBV19 NA TGTGCCAGTAGTCCAAGACAGGGGTCCTACGAGCAGTACTTC CASSPRQGSYEQYF
TRBJ1-1 TRBD1 TRBV9 NA TGTGCCAGCAGCGAACCCGGGACAGGGGGCGAGGCTTTCTTT CASSEPGTGGEAFF
TRBJ2-1 TRBD2 TRBV19 NA TGTGCCAGTACAAGGGTAGCGGGACCTAACAATGAGCAGTTCTTC CASTRVAGPNNEQFF
TRBJ1-5 NA TRBV5-6 NA TGTGCCAGCAGCTTGGCCGCAGGCCGGCAGGGGCTCGGCAATCAGCCCCAGCATTTT CASSLAAGRQGLGNQPQHF
TRBJ2-1 NA TRBV18 NA TGTGCCAGCTCAGAGACTAGTACCCATGAGCAGTTCTTC CASSETSTHEQFF
TRBJ1-4 NA TRBV5-6 NA TGTGCCAGCAGCGCACCCCGGAGGGACCCTAATGAAAAACTGTTTTTT CASSAPRRDPNEKLFF
TRBJ1-2 NA TRBV2 NA TGTGCCAGCGCGGCGGGATACTATGGCTACACCTTC CASAAGYYGYTF
TRBJ1-2 NA TRBV27 few TGTGCCAGCAGTCCCCTCGACAGGCACTATGGCTACACCTTC CASSPLDRHYGYTF
TRBJ2-7 NA TRBV27 NA TGTGCCAGCAGTTTAGGGGACATCGGGACCTACGAGCAGTACTTC CASSLGDIGTYEQYF
TRBJ2-2 NA TRBV9 NA TGTGCCACTGGGGGCGGCACCGGGGAGCTGTTTTTT CATGGGTGELFF
TRBJ1-6 NA TRBV9 NA TGTGCCAGCAGCGTAGGGGGCAGTAATTCACCCCTCCACTTT CASSVGGSNSPLHF
TRBJ1-4 NA TRBV3-1/TRBV3-2 NA TGTGCCAGCAGCCACGAGGGTTCTTTTGAAAAACTGTTTTTT CASSHEGSFEKLFF
TRBJ1-4 TRBD1 TRBV30 NA TGTGCCTGGAGAGACAGGGGAAGGAGTGAAAAACTGTTTTTT CAWRDRGRSEKLFF
TRBJ2-1 NA TRBV19 NA TGTGCCAGTAGTATGGGGGGTAGCTCCTACAATGAGCAGTTCTTC CASSMGGSSYNEQFF
TRBJ2-1 NA TRBV19 NA TGTGCCAGTAGTTCAATGCAGGGGTCTCCTCTCAATGAGCAGTTCTTC CASSSMQGSPLNEQFF
TRBJ1-5 NA TRBV2 NA TGTGCCAGCAGTCCGACACGGCAGCCCAATCAGCCCCAGCATTTT CASSPTRQPNQPQHF
TRBJ2-7 TRBD2 TRBV30 NA TGTGCCTGGAGTGTGGGAGGGTACGAGCAGTACTTC CAWSVGGYEQYF
TRBJ2-7 TRBD1 TRBV6-1 NA TGTGCCAGCAGTGAAGCGACAGGGGGTCACGACGAGCAGTACTTC CASSEATGGHDEQYF